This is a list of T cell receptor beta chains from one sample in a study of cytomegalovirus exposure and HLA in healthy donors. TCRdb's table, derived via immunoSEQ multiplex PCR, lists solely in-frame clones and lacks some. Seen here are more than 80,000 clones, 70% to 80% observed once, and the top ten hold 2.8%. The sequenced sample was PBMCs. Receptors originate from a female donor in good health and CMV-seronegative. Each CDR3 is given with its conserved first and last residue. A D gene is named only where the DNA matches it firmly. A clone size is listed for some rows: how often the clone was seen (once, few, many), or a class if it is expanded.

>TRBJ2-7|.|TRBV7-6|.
CASSLQQGVGYEQYF
TGTGCCAGCAGCTTACAACAGGGTGTTGGCTACGAGCAGTACTTC
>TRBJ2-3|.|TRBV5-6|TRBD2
CASSFSQLAVMNTQYF
TGTGCCAGCAGCTTCTCCCAACTAGCGGTGATGAATACGCAGTATTTT
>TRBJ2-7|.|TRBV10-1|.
CASSGQSYEQYF
TGCGCCAGCAGTGGACAGAGCTACGAGCAGTACTTC
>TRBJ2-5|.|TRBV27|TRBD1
CASSPLLRGRETQYF
TGTGCCAGCAGTCCCCTACTCAGGGGGCGGGAGACCCAGTACTTC
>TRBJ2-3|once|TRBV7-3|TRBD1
CASSLSTPGQGADTQYF
TGTGCCAGCAGCTTAAGTACACCGGGACAGGGGGCGGATACGCAGTATTTT
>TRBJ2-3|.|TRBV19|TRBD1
CASTQGGFTDTQYF
TGTGCCAGTACTCAAGGGGGCTTTACAGATACGCAGTATTTT
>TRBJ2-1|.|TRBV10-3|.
CAISELGGRASYNEQFF
TGTGCCATCAGTGAGTTAGGGGGGAGGGCCTCCTACAATGAGCAGTTCTTC
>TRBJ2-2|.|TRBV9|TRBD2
CASSVVAGGNTGELFF
TGTGCCAGCAGCGTAGTAGCGGGAGGTAACACCGGGGAGCTGTTTTTT
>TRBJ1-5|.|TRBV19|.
CASSIDRAGNQPQHF
TGTGCCAGTAGTATAGATCGGGCAGGGAATCAGCCCCAGCATTTT
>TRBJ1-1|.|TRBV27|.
CASGGGWYTEAFF
TGTGCCAGCGGGGGGGGCTGGTACACTGAAGCTTTCTTT
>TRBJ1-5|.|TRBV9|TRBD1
CASSATGGNQPQHF
TGTGCCAGCAGCGCGACAGGGGGCAATCAGCCCCAGCATTTT
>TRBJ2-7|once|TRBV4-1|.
CASSQEEQFPPSYEQYF
TGCGCCAGCAGCCAAGAGGAGCAGTTCCCCCCCTCCTACGAGCAGTACTTC
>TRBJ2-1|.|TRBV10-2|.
CASSESGRGDRRLKFF
TGCGCCAGCAGTGAGTCAGGCAGGGGGGACCGTAGGCTGAAGTTCTTC
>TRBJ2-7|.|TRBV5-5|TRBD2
CASSLYWREHSYEQYF
TGTGCCAGCAGCTTGTATTGGCGGGAGCACTCCTACGAGCAGTACTTC
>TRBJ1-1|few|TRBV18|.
CASSLGEDTEAFF
TGTGCCAGCTCACTCGGAGAGGACACTGAAGCTTTCTTT
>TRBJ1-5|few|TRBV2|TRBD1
CASRTTGNSNQPQHF
TGTGCCAGCAGGACGACAGGGAATAGCAATCAGCCCCAGCATTTT
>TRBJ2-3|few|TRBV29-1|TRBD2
CSVQTSGSTDTQYF
TGCAGCGTCCAGACTAGCGGGAGCACAGATACGCAGTATTTT
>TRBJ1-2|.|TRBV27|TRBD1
CASSLSRTGSIYGYTF
TGTGCCAGCAGTTTATCCCGGACAGGGAGTATCTATGGCTACACCTTC
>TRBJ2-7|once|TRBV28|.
CASSFRQVGYEQYF
TGTGCCAGCAGTTTTCGCCAGGTTGGCTACGAGCAGTACTTC
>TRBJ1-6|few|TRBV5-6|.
CASSIGTYGDSPLHF
TGTGCCAGCAGCATAGGGACATACGGGGATTCACCCCTCCACTTT
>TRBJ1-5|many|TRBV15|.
CATSRDRAQPQHF
TGTGCCACCAGCAGAGACAGGGCTCAGCCCCAGCATTTT
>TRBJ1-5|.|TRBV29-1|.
CSVASGGNRPQHF
TGCAGCGTCGCTTCAGGTGGAAATCGGCCCCAGCATTTT